There are a few counts of the clone carrying this TCR beta chain. Its antigen is as yet unknown. The data originate from a study of response to subunit inactivated influenza vaccine. Whole-study results and caveats: Only a handful of new T cells, the authors suggested, are recruited with each seasonal influenza vaccination.

TCRdb independently ran MiXCR on the RT-PCR reads; one entry per CDR3 protein. The sample yields 400,000 to 650,000 distinct CDR3 sequences, approximately 7.3% seen once. Germline V gene sequence: CDR1 DFQATT, CDR2 SNEGSKA (reference sequence). This CDR3 has 14 amino acids. The V and J ends lost 3 bases and 4 bases respectively, with 12 bases between them. This chain uses TRBV20-1 with TRBJ2-2, with unresolved D. This TCR derives from a man aged 45 to 70 who received an inactivated influenza vaccine. The sample here was PBMCs from blood, taken around 2 years after vaccination. For the CDR3, the DNA is TGCAGTGCTAGTAGTCATGAATTCACCGGGGAGCTGTTTTTT. Its protein is CSASSHEFTGELFF.